This T cell receptor beta chain was recovered during a study of CD8+ T cells in alopecia areata. cDNA reverse transcribed from extracted RNA served as the sequencing template. TCRdb keeps only in-frame clones here, not all; method: immunoSEQ multiplex PCR. The sample yields under 350,000 clones, roughly 64% seen once. Treatment meaning: oral pan-JAK inhibitor, 5-10 mg twice daily. The input for sequencing was CD4+ T cells sorted from blood, taken at week 24, from a patient treated with tofacitinib. The sequence came from a human donor with alopecia areata.

The CDR3 DNA follows: TGTGCCAGCAAATACAGTAATCAGCCCCAGCATTTT. Protein sequence: CASKYSNQPQHF. The chain links TRBV6-1 to TRBJ1-5; D not certain. CDR1 and CDR2 (germline): MNHNS, SASEGT. Trimming took off 7 bases at V and 4 bases at J, with 8 bases between the two ends. The CDR3 is made up of 12 amino acids.